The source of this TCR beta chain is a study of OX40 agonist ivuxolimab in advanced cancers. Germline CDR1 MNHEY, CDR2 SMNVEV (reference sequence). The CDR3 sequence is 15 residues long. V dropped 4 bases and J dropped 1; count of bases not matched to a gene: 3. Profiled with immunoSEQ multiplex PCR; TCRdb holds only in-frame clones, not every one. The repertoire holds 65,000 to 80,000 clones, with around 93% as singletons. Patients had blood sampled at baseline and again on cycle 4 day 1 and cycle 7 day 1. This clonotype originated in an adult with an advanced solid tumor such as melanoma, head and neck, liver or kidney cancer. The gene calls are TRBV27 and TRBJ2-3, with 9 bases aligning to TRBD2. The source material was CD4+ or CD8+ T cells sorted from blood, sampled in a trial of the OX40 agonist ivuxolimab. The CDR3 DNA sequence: TGTGCCAGCAGTTCGATAGCGGGAGGCACAGATACGCAGTATTTT. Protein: CASSSIAGGTDTQYF.